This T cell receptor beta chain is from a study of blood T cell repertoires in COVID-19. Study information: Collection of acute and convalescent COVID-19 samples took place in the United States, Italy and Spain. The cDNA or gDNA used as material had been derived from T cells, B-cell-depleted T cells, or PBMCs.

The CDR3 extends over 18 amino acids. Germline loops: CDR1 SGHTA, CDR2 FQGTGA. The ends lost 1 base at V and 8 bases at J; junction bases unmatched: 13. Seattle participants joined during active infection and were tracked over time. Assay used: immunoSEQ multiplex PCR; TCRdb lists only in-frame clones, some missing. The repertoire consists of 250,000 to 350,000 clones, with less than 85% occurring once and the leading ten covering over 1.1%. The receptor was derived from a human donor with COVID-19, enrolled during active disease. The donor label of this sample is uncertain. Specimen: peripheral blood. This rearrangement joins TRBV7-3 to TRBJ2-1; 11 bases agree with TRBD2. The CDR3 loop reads CASSLRRGASGRSDEQFF. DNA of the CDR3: TGTGCCAGCAGCTTAAGGCGGGGGGCTAGCGGGAGGAGCGATGAGCAGTTCTTC.